This entry lists 24 T cell receptor beta chains sequenced from one sample in a study of T cell responses to AZD1222 COVID-19 vaccine. Generated by immunoSEQ multiplex PCR, the TCRdb table keeps only in-frame clones and is missing some. The sample shows about 60,000 clones, more than 75% of them seen only once. The sequencing used peripheral blood, collected on day 0 of AZD1222 vaccination. The receptor set was obtained from an adult in good health.

This chain joins TRBV23-1 and TRBJ1-4; TRBD1 agrees at 9 bases. TRBV23-1 is identified as an open reading frame with a role that is uncertain. The CDR3 loop spans 15 amino acids. V shed 2 bases and J 7 bases; nucleotides not matched to a gene: 5. CDR3 bases: TGCGCCAGCAGTCAAATGACAGGGGGAGGTGAAAAACTGTTTTTT. Its protein is CASSQMTGGGEKLFF.

The rearrangement joins TRBV30 to TRBJ2-3; TRBD1 aligns across 10 bases. The CDR3 extends over 14 amino acids. V was pared by 3 bases and J by 2 bases, with 2 bases of the junction left unmatched. Germline V gene sequence: CDR1 GTSNPN, CDR2 SVGIG (reference sequence). This chain's CDR3 is CAWSGTGVTDTQYF. The DNA of the CDR3 is TGTGCCTGGAGCGGGACAGGGGTCACAGATACGCAGTATTTT.

The chain uses TRBV6-5 and TRBJ2-3; no clear D. The CDR3 has 13 amino acids. Trimming removed 5 bases from V and 6 bases from J, with 12 bases in between. In germline, CDR1 is MNHEY, CDR2 SVGAGI. Written as DNA, the CDR3 is TGTGCCAGCAGTCCATACAAACACGATACGCAGTATTTT. This translates into CASSPYKHDTQYF.

The rearrangement links TRBV6-5 to TRBJ1-3, with D perhaps TRBD1 (6 bases). The V end lost 2 bases, the J end lost 5 bases, and 7 bases lay between the germline ends. The germline gives CDR1 MNHEY, CDR2 SVGAGI. This CDR3 is built from 13 residues. This chain's CDR3 is CASSYRGRNTIYF. DNA for the CDR3: TGTGCCAGCAGTTACAGGGGGAGAAACACCATATATTTT.

The chain joins TRBV29-1 to TRBJ2-5, with 9 bases that match TRBD1. The CDR3 loop spans 15 amino acids. V lost 4 bases and J lost 1; bases outside the gene matches: 7. Germline V gene data show CDR1 as SQVTM and CDR2 as ANQGSEA. The CDR3 is CSVAAGTGIQETQYF. As DNA, the CDR3 is TGCAGCGTTGCGGCCGGGACAGGGATCCAAGAGACCCAGTACTTC.

The chain recombines TRBV4-2 with TRBJ2-1, with D possibly matching TRBD2 (6 bases). This CDR3 region has 15 residues. Trimming took 4 bases from V and 9 from J, leaving 19 bases between them. Germline V CDR1 and CDR2: LGHNA, YNFKEQ. The DNA for the CDR3 is TGTGCCAGCAGCCCGACCGGGACCCAGGGAGGTGAGCAGTTCTTC. Translating it yields CASSPTGTQGGEQFF.

This sequence joins TRBV18 and TRBJ1-1; maybe TRBD1 (5 bases). V was trimmed by 4 bases and J by 3 bases, leaving 9 bases between them. Germline V gene data show CDR1 as KGHSH and CDR2 as LQKENI. The CDR3 has 13 residues. The CDR3 loop reads CASSRGEDTEAFF. In DNA, the CDR3 is TGTGCCAGCTCACGAGGGGAGGACACTGAAGCTTTCTTT.

V is TRBV2 and J is TRBJ2-7; D perhaps matches TRBD1 (6 bases). The ends were cut back, 3 bases at V and 2 bases at J, with 14 bases in the middle. The CDR3 length is 15 residues. Germline lookup yields CDR1 SNHLY and CDR2 FYNNEI. CDR3 DNA: TGTGCCAGCAGTGACGTGGGGGCACGACCCTACGAGCAGTACTTC. It translates to CASSDVGARPYEQYF. Variable domain in full (rest from reference TRBV2 and TRBJ2-7): EPEVTQTPSHQVTQMGQEVILRCVPISNHLYFYWYRQILGQKVEFLVSFYNNEISEKSEIFDDQFSVERPDGSNFTLKIRSTKLEDSAMYFCASSDVGARPYEQYFGPGTRLTVT.

V usage is TRBV4-1 and J usage is TRBJ2-7; 8 bases match TRBD1. This CDR3 spans 15 amino acids. Trimming cost V 5 bases and J 4 bases; bases outside gene matches: 10. Germline loops: CDR1 MGHRA, CDR2 YSYEKL. In DNA, the CDR3 is TGCGCCAGCAGCGCTACAACAGGGGGACGGTACGAGCAGTACTTC. This gives the protein CASSATTGGRYEQYF.

The J gene is TRBJ2-5, the V gene TRBV29-1; D might be TRBD1 or TRBD2, each matching 5 bases. The CDR3 length is 14 residues. Looked up from germline, CDR1 is SQVTM and CDR2 is ANQGSEA. V shed 2 bases and J shed 5 bases, with 15 bases lying between them. The CDR3 DNA sequence: TGCAGCGTTGAAAGTCACGAGGGGTTTGAGACCCAGTACTTC. This codes for CSVESHEGFETQYF.

The genes are TRBV10-3 and TRBJ2-1, with 7 positions matching TRBD2. Germline V lookup: CDR1 ENHRY, CDR2 SYGVKD. The V and J ends lost 4 bases and 4 bases, in that order; junction bases with no gene match: 7. This CDR3 is 15 amino acids long. CDR3 DNA sequence: TGTGCCATCAGTGCCAGGGAGGGAGTATACAATGAGCAGTTCTTC. Protein product: CAISAREGVYNEQFF.

The chain has TRBV2 and TRBJ2-7; D may be TRBD2 (5 bases). This CDR3 region has 14 residues. Germline lookup yields CDR1 SNHLY and CDR2 FYNNEI. Trimming pared 2 bases from V and 2 bases from J, leaving 10 bases between. CDR3 DNA sequence: TGTGCCAGCAGTGAAACGGGATTCGCCTACGAGCAGTACTTC. Its protein is CASSETGFAYEQYF.

About this clone itself: The sample holds other DNA sequences that translate to the same CDR3. The chain recombines TRBV7-2 with TRBJ2-3; 12 positions agree with TRBD2. CDR3 length: 16 residues. Germline loops: CDR1 SGHTA, CDR2 FQGNSA. V lost 1 base, J lost 5 bases, and 4 bases stayed unmatched. The CDR3 sequence: CASSLGLAGGRDTQYF. The DNA of the CDR3 is TGTGCCAGCAGCTTAGGCCTAGCGGGAGGGAGAGATACGCAGTATTTT.

This clone was seen once. J is TRBJ2-7 and V is TRBV28; D not resolved. CDR1 is MDHEN and CDR2 is SYDVKM in the germline V gene. Trimming left V 3 bases short and J 5 bases short, with 11 bases between. The CDR3 has 13 residues. The CDR3 DNA follows: TGTGCCAGCAGTTTTTCATCCTTTGACGAGCAGTACTTC. This gives the protein CASSFSSFDEQYF.

The chain recombines TRBV7-8 with TRBJ2-2, with D unresolved. This CDR3 comprises 12 residues. V was trimmed by 5 bases and J by 10 bases, leaving 11 bases between them. CDR1 is SGHVS, CDR2 FQNEAQ, per germline. The CDR3 nucleotides are TGTGCCAGCAGCATAATGTTAACGGAGCTGTTTTTT. This encodes CASSIMLTELFF.

The rearrangement joins TRBV27 to TRBJ2-7; 8 nucleotides line up with TRBD2. Germline V lookup: CDR1 MNHEY, CDR2 SMNVEV (reference sequence). The length of the CDR3 is 14 residues. With V trimmed by 8 bases and J by 3 bases, 9 bases remained unmatched. Here the CDR3 reads CASRLQGLGYEQYF. In nucleotides, the CDR3 is TGTGCCAGCCGACTGCAGGGACTAGGCTACGAGCAGTACTTC.

CDR3 bases: TGTGCCAGCAGCTTGGGGGGGAGGGACTACGAGCAGTACTTC. Protein: CASSLGGRDYEQYF. V gene TRBV5-6 combines with J gene TRBJ2-7; TRBD2 aligns across 7 bases. The CDR3 is 14 amino acids. CDR1 is SGHDT, CDR2 YYEEEE, per germline. Losses at the gene ends were 0 bases for V and 3 bases for J; bases not matched to a gene: 3. The full variable domain, in which reference TRBV5-6 and TRBJ2-7 provide the parts outside the CDR3, is DAGVTQSPTHLIKTRGQQVTLRCSPKSGHDTVSWYQQALGQGPQFIFQYYEEEERQRGNFPDRFSGHQFPNYSSELNVNALLLGDSALYLCASSLGGRDYEQYFGPGTRLTVT.

This chain connects TRBV11-1 to TRBJ1-5; no clear D. The V gene's germline CDR1 is SGHAT and CDR2 FQDESV (reference sequence). V was clipped by 1 base and J by 4 bases, with 2 bases between them. The CDR3 runs 12 residues. In DNA form, the CDR3 reads TGTGCCAGCAGCTTAGAGAATCAGCCCCAGCATTTT. Translation gives CASSLENQPQHF. The variable domain in full, completed from reference TRBV11-1 and TRBJ1-5, reads EAEVAQSPRYKITEKSQAVAFWCDPISGHATLYWYRQILGQGPELLVQFQDESVVDDSQLPKDRFSAERLKGVDSTLKIQPAELGDSAMYLCASSLENQPQHFGDGTRLSIL.

This clone was counted a few times. The J gene is TRBJ2-7, the V gene TRBV9; 13 bases are shared with TRBD2. The J segment lost 4 bases and the V segment lost 3 bases, leaving 4 bases of the junction unmatched. The CDR3 consists of 15 residues. The germline V gene has CDR1 SGDLS and CDR2 YYNGEE. The CDR3 spells CASSAGLAGLYEQYF. CDR3 coding DNA: TGTGCCAGCAGCGCGGGACTAGCGGGACTTTACGAGCAGTACTTC.

CDR3 nucleotides: TGTGCCAGCAGTGGAGGGGGGTACAATGAGCAGTTCTTC. The encoded protein is CASSGGGYNEQFF. The chain combines TRBV7-3 with TRBJ2-1, with D perhaps assigned TRBD1 or TRBD2 (6 bases each). Germline V gives CDR1 SGHTA, CDR2 FQGTGA. The CDR3 is 13 amino acids. V gave up 6 bases and J gave up 4 bases, with 10 bases separating them.

The chain is built from TRBV6-6 and TRBJ1-3, with TRBD1 identical over 11 bases. There are 14 residues in the CDR3. With V trimmed by 6 bases and J by 6 bases, 4 bases remained unmatched. CDR1 is MNHNY, CDR2 SVGAGI, per germline (reference sequence). The CDR3, as DNA: TGTGCCAGCAGACCGGGACAGGGGGTAAACACCATATATTTT. This sequence encodes CASRPGQGVNTIYF.

The V and J genes are TRBV30 and TRBJ1-3; the D is unclear. Per the germline V gene, CDR1 is GTSNPN and CDR2 is SVGIG (reference sequence). V lost 0 bases and J 7 bases, leaving 10 bases between the germline ends. CDR3 length: 13 residues. CDR3 amino acids: CAWSVSAANTIYF. The DNA for the CDR3 is TGTGCCTGGAGTGTATCGGCAGCGAACACCATATATTTT. Complete variable domain (other parts from reference TRBV30 and TRBJ1-3): SQTIHQWPATLVQPVGSPLSLECTVEGTSNPNLYWYRQAAGRGLQLLFYSVGIGQISSEVPQNLSASRPQDRQFILSSKKLLLSDSGFYLCAWSVSAANTIYFGEGSWLTVV.

J is TRBJ2-5 and V is TRBV5-1; D is perhaps TRBD1 (5 bases). Germline CDR1 SGHRS, CDR2 YFSETQ. V shed 0 bases and J shed 2 bases, with 8 bases lying between them. The CDR3 extends over 14 amino acids. In DNA form, the CDR3 reads TGCGCCAGCAGCTTGGGTAGGGGTCAAGAGACCCAGTACTTC. Its protein is CASSLGRGQETQYF.

The chain is built from TRBV28 and TRBJ2-3, with 14 bases that match TRBD2. The CDR3 contains 19 residues. V lost 8 bases to trimming and J lost 4 bases; unmatched junction nucleotides: 17. Germline CDR1 is MDHEN and CDR2 is SYDVKM. Here the CDR3 reads CASRRAGTSGRGGPDTQYF. For the CDR3, the DNA is TGTGCCAGCCGCCGGGCCGGGACTAGCGGGAGAGGGGGCCCAGATACGCAGTATTTT.